One and the same sample provided the 17 T cell receptor beta chains below, sequenced in a study of T cell responses to AZD1222 COVID-19 vaccine. TCRdb's table, derived via immunoSEQ multiplex PCR, lists solely in-frame clones and lacks some. The data contain approximately 190,000 clones, approximately 94% of them singletons. Sequenced here: peripheral blood, sampled 28 days after the second AZD1222 dose. Source of these receptors: an adult who received the AZD1222 COVID-19 vaccine.

Here the CDR3 reads CASSFPPVGGANVYGYTF. CDR3 in DNA: TGTGCCAGCAGCTTCCCCCCCGTGGGAGGGGCCAACGTCTATGGCTACACCTTC. The rearrangement uses TRBV7-9 and TRBJ1-2; tentative D call: TRBD1 (5 bases). CDR3 size: 18 residues. V was cut by 3 bases and J by 4 bases, with 24 bases left in between. Germline-derived CDR1 and CDR2 are SEHNR and FQNEAQ (reference sequence).

This sequence joins TRBV7-8 and TRBJ2-1; TRBD2 might be the D (6 bases). Per germline, CDR1 SGHVS and CDR2 FQNEAQ. Trimming removed 1 base from V and 10 bases from J, with 14 bases in between. This CDR3 region has 14 residues. CDR3 loop: CASSLVPLGGEQFF. CDR3 coding DNA: TGTGCCAGCAGCTTAGTCCCGTTGGGGGGAGAGCAGTTCTTC.

The V gene is TRBV19, the J gene TRBJ2-6, with D maybe TRBD2 (5 bases). This CDR3 is 17 amino acids long. Trimming cost V 1 base and J 0 bases, with 10 bases left between them. CDR1 is LNHDA, CDR2 SQIVND, per germline (reference sequence). In DNA form, the CDR3 reads TGTGCCAGTAGTATAGCGAGCGGAATCTCTGGGGCCAACGTCCTGACTTTC. This sequence encodes CASSIASGISGANVLTF.

The J gene is TRBJ1-5, the V gene TRBV5-1; weak D call: TRBD1 (5 bases). The germline V gene has CDR1 SGHRS and CDR2 YFSETQ. The CDR3 has 14 residues. V shed 4 bases and J shed 3 bases, with 11 bases lying between them. CDR3 loop: CASSQDSPNQPQHF. The CDR3 DNA sequence: TGCGCCAGCAGCCAAGACAGCCCCAATCAGCCCCAGCATTTT.

The rearrangement joins TRBV7-2 to TRBJ2-7; no clear D gene. The CDR3 has 13 amino acids. V was trimmed by 1 base and J by 7 bases, leaving 11 bases between them. Germline loops: CDR1 SGHTA, CDR2 FQGNSA. The CDR3 bases are TGTGCCAGCAGCTTAGAGGTTGGGCGGGAGCAGTACTTC. It codes for CASSLEVGREQYF.

The chain couples TRBV18 to TRBJ2-7; tentatively, D is TRBD1 (6 bases). CDR3 size: 15 residues. Trimming removed 4 bases at V and 7 bases at J, with 20 bases between. Germline-derived CDR1 and CDR2 are KGHSH and LQKENI. CDR3: CASSLSSGVPGEQYF. CDR3 nucleotides: TGTGCCAGCTCACTCTCCTCAGGGGTTCCAGGGGAGCAGTACTTC.

The rearrangement links TRBV27 to TRBJ1-2; tentative D call: TRBD1 (6 bases). Germline-derived CDR1 and CDR2 are MNHEY and SMNVEV (reference sequence). Trimming stripped 2 bases from V and 0 bases from J, with 13 bases between. The CDR3 spans 16 residues. This chain's CDR3 is CASSLLPRGTNYGYTF. In DNA form, the CDR3 reads TGTGCCAGCAGTTTACTCCCCAGGGGAACTAACTATGGCTACACCTTC.

This chain links TRBV4-3 with TRBJ2-2; 10 positions match TRBD2. Germline V gene lookup returns CDR1 LGHNA and CDR2 YSLEER. This CDR3 comprises 16 residues. Trimming removed 4 bases from V and 6 bases from J; junction bases left unmatched: 8. For the CDR3, the DNA is TGCGCCAGCAGCCCAGACCTAGCGGGGGTTGCCGGGGAGCTGTTTTTT. Protein: CASSPDLAGVAGELFF.

The DNA for the CDR3 is TGTGCCAGCAGCTTGGGGGCGACCGTTGCCCAAGAGACCCAGTACTTC. Translation gives CASSLGATVAQETQYF. The chain employs TRBV5-8 and TRBJ2-5; D is uncertain. CDR3 length: 16 residues. V lost 0 bases, J lost 1 base, and 13 bases lay in between. CDR1 is SGHTS and CDR2 is YDEGEE in the germline V gene.

V is TRBV5-1 and J is TRBJ1-1; 7 positions match TRBD1. The CDR3 has 13 amino acids. V shed 0 bases and J 8 bases; nucleotides not matched to a gene: 4. Looked up from germline, CDR1 is SGHRS and CDR2 is YFSETQ. The CDR3: CASSLEQGLEAFF. CDR3 DNA sequence: TGCGCCAGCAGCTTGGAACAGGGGCTGGAAGCTTTCTTT.

This chain uses TRBV5-1 with TRBJ1-2; 10 bases agree with TRBD1. Trimming cost V 1 base and J 7 bases; bases outside gene matches: 7. The CDR3 totals 15 residues. The germline V gene encodes CDR1 SGHRS and CDR2 YFSETQ. CDR3 nucleotide sequence: TGCGCCAGCAGCTTGATGGGACAGGGGAGCGGTGGCTACACCTTC. This translates into CASSLMGQGSGGYTF.

The gene calls are TRBV5-8 and TRBJ1-1, with TRBD1 identical over 8 bases. Germline CDR1 SGHTS, CDR2 YDEGEE. The CDR3 loop spans 16 amino acids. V gave up 9 bases and J gave up 0 bases; unmatched junction bases: 13. CDR3 sequence: CATQTRTGRMNTEAFF. The CDR3, as DNA: TGTGCCACCCAGACGAGGACAGGGAGAATGAACACTGAAGCTTTCTTT.

The chain uses TRBV6-5 and TRBJ2-7, with a possible D match to TRBD1 (5 bases). The CDR3 is 13 amino acids. Per germline, CDR1 MNHEY and CDR2 SVGAGI. V was shortened by 4 bases and J by 5 bases, with 12 bases between the two germline ends. The CDR3 is CASSSQGWDEQYF. As DNA, the CDR3 is TGTGCCAGCAGTTCTCAGGGTTGGGACGAGCAGTACTTC.

V is TRBV6-4 and J is TRBJ1-2; 10 positions agree with TRBD1. In germline, CDR1 is MRHNA, CDR2 SNTAGT. CDR3 length: 14 residues. V trimming: 6 bases; J trimming: 7 bases; junction bases outside the gene matches: 8. CDR3 in amino acids: CASSPDRGNGGYTF. DNA for the CDR3: TGTGCCAGCAGCCCGGACAGGGGGAATGGTGGCTACACCTTC.

CDR3 amino acids: CASSLDSGVGNEQFF. CDR3 nucleotide sequence: TGTGCCAGCAGCTTGGATAGCGGGGTAGGTAATGAGCAGTTCTTC. The rearrangement links TRBV5-4 to TRBJ2-1; 8 positions agree with TRBD2. Germline-derived CDR1 and CDR2 are SGHNT and YYREEE (reference sequence). The V gene end was trimmed by 0 bases and the J gene end by 7 bases; junction bases not matched to a gene: 6. The CDR3 is made up of 15 amino acids.

The chain employs TRBV5-4 and TRBJ1-1; D gene unclear. Germline CDR1 and CDR2: SGHNT and YYREEE (reference sequence). CDR3 length equals 14 residues. V dropped 5 bases and J dropped 0 bases, with 11 bases sitting between them. The CDR3 DNA reads as TGTGCCAGCAGGGCGGGGATGTTGAACACTGAAGCTTTCTTT. Translated: CASRAGMLNTEAFF.

This chain joins TRBV2 and TRBJ1-1; D remains ambiguous. Germline-derived CDR1 and CDR2 are SNHLY and FYNNEI. This CDR3 contains 14 residues. The V end lost 1 base, the J end lost 11 bases, and 17 bases lay between the germline ends. The CDR3 loop reads CASSEGGNPLGAFF. In nucleotides, the CDR3 is TGTGCCAGCAGTGAAGGAGGGAATCCACTGGGGGCTTTCTTT. Variable domain in full (rest from reference TRBV2 and TRBJ1-1): EPEVTQTPSHQVTQMGQEVILRCVPISNHLYFYWYRQILGQKVEFLVSFYNNEISEKSEIFDDQFSVERPDGSNFTLKIRSTKLEDSAMYFCASSEGGNPLGAFFGQGTRLTVV.